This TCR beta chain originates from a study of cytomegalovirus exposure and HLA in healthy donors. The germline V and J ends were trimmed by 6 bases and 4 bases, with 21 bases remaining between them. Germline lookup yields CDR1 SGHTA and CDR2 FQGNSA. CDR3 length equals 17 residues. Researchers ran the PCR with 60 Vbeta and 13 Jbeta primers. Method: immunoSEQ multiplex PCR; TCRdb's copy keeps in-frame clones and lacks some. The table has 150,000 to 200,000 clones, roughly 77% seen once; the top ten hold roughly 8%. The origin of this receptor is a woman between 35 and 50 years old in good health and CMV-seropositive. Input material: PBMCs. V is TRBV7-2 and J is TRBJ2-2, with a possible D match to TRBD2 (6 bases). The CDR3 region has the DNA TGTGCCAGCAGTCCTGGACCTCGGTCCGGGGGCACCGGGGAGCTGTTTTTT. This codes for CASSPGPRSGGTGELFF.